This TCR beta chain stems from a study of blood T cell repertoires in COVID-19 (dated by TCRdb to 2018 to 2020). Describing the broader study: Samples from collaborators originated in the United States, Italy and Spain and spanned both the acute and convalescent phases of COVID-19. Where available, HLA class I and class II types were obtained from metadata supplied by the sample provider rather than from assay-based typing. The repertoires were made available in a free public database intended to serve as a resource for research on the immune response to SARS-CoV-2. Sample metadata almost always included a de-identified subject ID, COVID-19 status, age in years and sex. Subjects who had been exposed to COVID-19, were actively infected with it, or had recovered from it provided the deeply sampled blood TCRbeta repertoires that made up the dataset. The material from the prospective study consisted of cDNA or gDNA derived from T cells, B-cell-depleted T cells, or PBMCs. The samples were drawn from two sources: the first 160 participants of the ongoing ImmuneRACE study, and fewer than 1,500 subjects contributed by 6 global collaborators. What the research found in general, with its limitations: Clinical and demographic metadata were provided uncurated, with the amount varying by source and participant.

The immunoSEQ Assay, a bias-controlled multiplex PCR, was used to amplify TCRbeta CDR3 regions from genomic DNA. On the study's bioinformatics: The number of nucleated cells in each sample was estimated from the amplification of reference gene primers within the assay. To quantify the absolute abundance of each unique TCRbeta CDR3 rearrangement, sequence reads were collapsed and filtered. For each sample, productive Simpson clonality was calculated as the square root of Simpson's diversity index over productive rearrangements. The immuneACCESS repertoire file appears here via TCRdb, limited to in-frame rearrangements. These files lack a portion of the clones; in checked studies, under half of the deficit traces to unresolved V genes, and the cause of the others is not known. The DNA gave D and trimming, while V, J and clone size come from that table. The sample table lists roughly 200,000 clones, roughly 87% of them with a count of one. Clones ranked in the top ten supply approximately 10% of the sample.

With regard to this clone: The clone's antigen remains unknown. The input lacks base qualities; no much larger clone sits a single base away.

The CDR3, from cysteine to phenylalanine, totals 16 residues. The kept DNA is CDR3 alone, 48 bases in frame from the first base. The germline V and J ends show losses of 4 bases and 0 bases respectively, and no gene match explains 6 bases of the junction. CDR1 KGHSH and CDR2 LQKENI were looked up in the germline V gene. Participants in the prospective study were aged about 18 to 95 years, lived in about two dozen United States geographic areas, and enrolled through a virtual design. Cohort assignment in the prospective study relied on participant-reported clinical history from a screening survey and a study questionnaire. Mobile phlebotomists in the prospective study collected whole blood, serum and a nasopharyngeal or oropharyngeal swab from every participant. Over an approximately 2-month period, participants in the prospective study had the option of providing additional blood draws and questionnaires. Before DNA extraction, blood samples from the prospective study were shipped at room temperature or frozen.

The sequenced material came from PBMCs or T cells enriched from blood (not recorded which). The clonotype originates from a young man with acute COVID-19. This sequence uses TRBV18 and TRBJ1-3; TRBD1 lines up with 7 middle nucleotides. Here the CDR3 is given as CASSRDSHSSGNTIYF. The sequence in DNA is TGTGCCAGCTCACGGGACAGCCATAGCTCTGGAAACACCATATATTTT.